These T cell receptor beta chains were read from a single sample in a study of blood T cell repertoires in COVID-19. Measured with immunoSEQ multiplex PCR; TCRdb has only the in-frame clones, and not every one. The table has more than 110,000 clones, almost 85% seen once. Sequenced sample: peripheral blood. The source of these receptors is a man aged 45 to 65 with acute or convalescent COVID-19. CDR3s include the opening cysteine and the closing phenylalanine or tryptophan. D genes are given only for firm matches. Clone size is given for some rows only: seen once, a few or many times, or a class if the clone is expanded.

j_gene | abundance | v_gene | d_gene | CDR3nt | CDR3aa
TRBJ1-2 | . | TRBV13 | . | TGTGCCAGCAGCTTGTCGGACGCGGGGAGTTATGGCTACACCTTC | CASSLSDAGSYGYTF
TRBJ1-5 | . | TRBV6-5 | TRBD1 | TGTGCCAGCAGTTACGGAGGGGGCCCTCAGCCCCAGCATTTT | CASSYGGGPQPQHF
TRBJ2-1 | . | TRBV29-1 | . | TGCAGCGTTGAAATGGTGACGGGCAATGAGCAGTTCTTC | CSVEMVTGNEQFF
TRBJ1-5 | . | TRBV7-6 | TRBD1 | TGTGCCAGCAGCTGGGGACAGGGGGATCAGCCCCAGCATTTT | CASSWGQGDQPQHF
TRBJ2-5 | once | TRBV3-1/TRBV3-2 | . | TGTGCCAGCAGCCAAGGGGTTGGAGGGGAGACCCAGTACTTC | CASSQGVGGETQYF
TRBJ1-2 | . | TRBV6-5 | TRBD1 | TGTGCCAGCAGTTCCGGGACAGGGGCTATCTCTGGCTACACCTTC | CASSSGTGAISGYTF
TRBJ2-7 | once | TRBV6-1 | TRBD2 | TGTGCCAGCAGTGAATACCCACGGGGGGACCAGCAGTACTTC | CASSEYPRGDQQYF
TRBJ1-6 | . | TRBV10-3 | . | TGTGCCATCAGTGGGGGACAAAATAATTCACCCCTCCACTTT | CAISGGQNNSPLHF
TRBJ2-5 | . | TRBV5-1 | TRBD2 | TGCGCCAGCAGCTTGGGTCCGGCTAGCGGCCAAGAGACCCAGTACTTC | CASSLGPASGQETQYF
TRBJ2-1 | . | TRBV6-5 | TRBD2 | TGTGCCAGCAGTTACCTAGCGGGAGTTGGGGAGCAGTTCTTC | CASSYLAGVGEQFF
TRBJ2-2 | once | TRBV6-5 | . | TGTGCCAGCAGTTACTCTTGGCCGGGCACCGGGGAGCTGTTTTTT | CASSYSWPGTGELFF
TRBJ1-5 | . | TRBV6-1 | . | TGTGCCAGCAGTGAGACAGAAGATCAGCCCCAGCATTTT | CASSETEDQPQHF